One and the same sample provided the 16 T cell receptor beta chains below, sequenced in a study. TCRdb used MiXCR to reprocess the 5' RACE reads, holding one entry per CDR3 protein. The sample includes roughly 40,000 distinct CDR3 sequences, under 20% of them seen just once. The source material was naive CD4+ T cells sorted from a lymph node. Stated subset: naive CD4+ T cells, CD4+CD45RA+CD25-. The receptors shown here come from a female donor with breast cancer.

As DNA, the CDR3 is TGCGCCAGCAGCATCTTTCGGGGATACGGGGAGATGAACACTGAAGCTTTCTTT. It encodes CASSIFRGYGEMNTEAFF. The chain recombines TRBV5-1 with TRBJ1-1; no reliable D call. This CDR3 has 18 residues. Germline values: CDR1 SGHRS, CDR2 YFSETQ. The V and J ends lost 4 bases and 0 bases respectively, with 22 bases between them.

This clonotype was observed a handful of times. The gene calls are TRBV5-1 and TRBJ1-1, with D possibly TRBD1 on 6 matching bases. This CDR3 region has 17 residues. CDR1 and CDR2 (germline): SGHRS, YFSETQ. With 1 base removed from V and 4 bases from J, the gap between germline ends came to 20 bases. CDR3 residues: CASSLNRGAKGSTEAFF. CDR3 bases: TGCGCCAGCAGCTTGAATCGGGGGGCAAAAGGTAGCACTGAAGCTTTCTTT.

The table lists this clonotype with many counts. The rearrangement uses TRBV7-3 and TRBJ2-3; D unclear. Germline loops: CDR1 SGHTA, CDR2 FQGTGA. The CDR3 length is 13 residues. V gave up 2 bases and J gave up 5 bases, with 8 bases separating them. The CDR3 is CASSLLSRDTQYF. For the CDR3, the DNA is TGTGCCAGCAGCTTACTTAGCCGAGATACGCAGTATTTT.

This clonotype was counted a few times. The chain uses TRBV5-5 and TRBJ2-2, with a weak D call TRBD1 (7 bases). This CDR3 is 17 amino acids long. Trimming pared 2 bases from V and 0 bases from J, leaving 14 bases between. Germline lookup yields CDR1 SGHKS and CDR2 YYEKEE (reference sequence). The CDR3 DNA is TGTGCCAGCAGCTTTAATCAGGGGGGAGCGAACACCGGGGAGCTGTTTTTT. It yields the protein CASSFNQGGANTGELFF.

This clonotype was found many times. This chain uses TRBV28 with TRBJ2-1; D remains unclear. Looked up from germline, CDR1 is MDHEN and CDR2 is SYDVKM. The CDR3 is made up of 12 amino acids. The ends were cut back, 5 bases at V and 3 bases at J, with 5 bases in the middle. The chain's CDR3 is CASSLYYNEQFF. CDR3 in DNA: TGTGCCAGCAGTCTCTACTACAATGAGCAGTTCTTC.

This clonotype has at least ten counts. Here the CDR3 DNA reads TGTGCCAGCAGCTCCCCGACAGGACCCTTTGGGGCAGATACGCAGTATTTT. Encoded protein: CASSSPTGPFGADTQYF. The chain joins TRBV5-4 to TRBJ2-3; D might be TRBD1 (6 bases). This CDR3 is built from 17 residues. V lost 3 bases, J lost 4 bases, and 21 bases lay in between. Germline assignment: CDR1 SGHNT and CDR2 YYREEE (reference sequence). Combining the CDR3 with reference TRBV5-4 and TRBJ2-3 gives the whole variable domain ETGVTQSPTHLIKTRGQQVTLRCSSQSGHNTVSWYQQALGQGPQFIFQYYREEENGRGNFPPRFSGLQFPNYSSELNVNALELDDSALYLCASSSPTGPFGADTQYFGPGTRLTVL.

The chain is built from TRBV5-1 and TRBJ2-3, with 8 bases identical to TRBD1. V trimming: 4 bases; J trimming: 3 bases; junction bases outside the gene matches: 10. CDR1 and CDR2 (germline): SGHRS, YFSETQ. The CDR3 length is 16 residues. CDR3 sequence (DNA): TGCGCCAGCAGCCTCCCAGGGGGCTTGGGGACAGATACGCAGTATTTT. Amino acids: CASSLPGGLGTDTQYF.

In nucleotides, the CDR3 is TGTGCCAGCAGTTTAACTTCCGGGACAGGCTTTCCTGAGACCCAGTACTTC. Translation gives CASSLTSGTGFPETQYF. The V and J genes are TRBV28 and TRBJ2-5; 8 bases match TRBD1. With 2 bases clipped from V and 5 bases from J, the junction kept 13 bases outside the gene matches. Germline V gene data show CDR1 as MDHEN and CDR2 as SYDVKM. This CDR3 comprises 17 residues.

This clonotype occurred a few times. The chain couples TRBV5-1 to TRBJ1-1; D is possibly TRBD1 (6 bases). The germline V and J ends were trimmed by 2 bases and 6 bases, with 20 bases remaining between them. The CDR3 length is 16 residues. CDR1 SGHRS and CDR2 YFSETQ come from the germline V gene. The CDR3 sequence: CASSLQGGGLNPEAFF. The CDR3 coding sequence is TGCGCCAGCAGCTTACAAGGAGGGGGGCTTAACCCTGAAGCTTTCTTT.

This clonotype was counted between two and nine times. This rearrangement joins TRBV5-1 to TRBJ2-2, with no clear D. The CDR3 is 15 amino acids. The germline V gene has CDR1 SGHRS and CDR2 YFSETQ. Trimming removed 1 base at V and 0 bases at J, with 7 bases between. This chain's CDR3 is CASSLRQSNTGELFF. Written as DNA, the CDR3 is TGCGCCAGCAGCTTGAGGCAGTCGAACACCGGGGAGCTGTTTTTT.

V is TRBV28 and J is TRBJ2-1; 9 bases map to TRBD1. The V segment lost 4 bases and the J segment 7 bases; nucleotides outside the gene matches: 26. Germline V gene data show CDR1 as MDHEN and CDR2 as SYDVKM. This CDR3 spans 21 amino acids. The CDR3 DNA is TGTGCCAGCAGTTATCCCCAACCTCTATTGTGGGGACAGGGAAGTAAAAATGAGCAGTTCTTC. This translates into CASSYPQPLLWGQGSKNEQFF.

V usage is TRBV28 and J usage is TRBJ1-1; D not resolved. V was cut by 4 bases and J by 2 bases, with 14 bases left in between. There are 15 residues in the CDR3. Germline CDR1 and CDR2: MDHEN and SYDVKM. CDR3 protein: CASSSPAGGNTEAFF. CDR3 in DNA: TGTGCCAGCAGTTCCCCCGCCGGCGGTAACACTGAAGCTTTCTTT.

This clonotype occurred a few times. This chain links TRBV7-2 with TRBJ1-4; 10 bases align to TRBD1. The CDR3 spans 15 residues. The ends lost 4 bases at V and 7 bases at J; junction bases unmatched: 6. The germline V gene has CDR1 SGHTA and CDR2 FQGNSA. CDR3 nucleotide sequence: TGTGCCAGCAGCTCCCAAGGGACAGGGGCTGAAAAACTGTTTTTT. It specifies CASSSQGTGAEKLFF.

The rearrangement uses TRBV6-5 and TRBJ2-5, with D possibly TRBD2 on 5 matching bases. CDR1 and CDR2 from the germline V gene are MNHEY and SVGAGI. The germline V and J ends were trimmed by 5 bases and 5 bases, with 12 bases remaining between them. The CDR3 consists of 13 residues. The CDR3 here is CASSRTSTETQYF. The CDR3, as DNA: TGTGCCAGCAGTCGCACTAGTACGGAGACCCAGTACTTC.

In this sample, this clonotype is medium-sized. V usage is TRBV29-1 and J usage is TRBJ1-3, with D hard to call. CDR3 length: 12 amino acids. Germline V CDR1 and CDR2: SQVTM, ANQGSEA. Trimming pared 6 bases from V and 0 bases from J, leaving 6 bases between. CDR3: CSVTTSGNTIYF. The CDR3 region has the DNA TGCAGCGTCACAACCTCTGGAAACACCATATATTTT.

This chain joins TRBV5-1 and TRBJ2-7; 7 nucleotides align to TRBD1. CDR3 size: 15 residues. J was trimmed by 2 bases and V by 1 base; bases with no gene match: 6. The V gene's germline CDR1 is SGHRS and CDR2 YFSETQ. The CDR3 is CASSLSRQGTYEQYF. CDR3 nucleotide sequence: TGCGCCAGCAGCTTGAGCCGACAGGGAACCTACGAGCAGTACTTC.